Presented here are 13 T cell receptor beta chains from one specimen sequenced in a study of Graves' ophthalmopathy and Graves' hyperthyroidism. RNA transcripts provided the template for amplifying TCR beta CDR3 regions. Following a first-round RT-PCR that used HTBI primers, a second-round multiplex PCR was carried out. TCRdb analysed the multiplex PCR reads with MiXCR anew, one entry per CDR3 protein. There are 600,000 to 950,000 distinct CDR3 sequences in the sample; 40% occur only once, and roughly 45% lies in the top ten. Sequencing was done on a sample of peripheral blood. The source of these receptors is an adult man with Graves' ophthalmopathy.

This clonotype was detected many times. This chain joins TRBV10-3 and TRBJ2-7; 8 bases are a match to TRBD1. The CDR3 covers 15 residues. J gave up 1 base and V 10 bases, and 12 bases lay outside the gene matches. Looked up from germline, CDR1 is ENHRY and CDR2 is SYGVKD. The CDR3 loop reads CATNPGQVVSYEQYF. In nucleotides, the CDR3 is TGTGCCACCAACCCGGGACAGGTAGTTTCCTACGAGCAGTACTTC.

Concerning this clonotype itself: A much larger clone differs by one base, so this may be a read error. The CDR3 sequence: CSVVRGYEQHF. The DNA of the CDR3 is TGCAGCGTTGTCAGGGGGTACGAGCAGCACTTC. This rearrangement joins TRBV29-1 to TRBJ2-7; 7 bases map to TRBD1. The CDR3 sequence is 11 residues long. Germline V gene sequence: CDR1 SQVTM, CDR2 ANQGSEA.

V usage is TRBV20-1 and J usage is TRBJ2-2; 8 bases agree with TRBD2. Germline CDR1 and CDR2: DFQATT and SNEGSKA (reference sequence). The V and J ends lost 8 bases and 8 bases, in that order; junction bases with no gene match: 7. CDR3 length equals 12 residues. The DNA of the CDR3 is TGCAGTCGGGGGGGTCTAGCGGGGGAGCTGTTTTTT. Translated, it gives CSRGGLAGELFF.

This clonotype showed up just a few times. The rearrangement links TRBV20-1 to TRBJ1-6, with no clear D. Trimming shortened V by 6 bases and J by 7 bases, and 10 bases separated the two germline ends. Germline V gene sequence: CDR1 DFQATT, CDR2 SNEGSKA (reference sequence). The CDR3 spans 12 residues. Here the CDR3 DNA reads TGCAGTGCCCTCCGCTACAATTCACCCCTCCACTTT. Translation gives CSALRYNSPLHF.

This clonotype has only one observation. A much more abundant neighbour one base away suggests this may be a read error. The chain joins TRBV7-9 to TRBJ1-3, with D possibly matching TRBD1 (5 bases). The CDR3 has 14 residues. Germline loops: CDR1 SEHNR, CDR2 FQNEAQ (reference sequence). V shed 4 bases and J shed 5 bases, with 12 bases lying between them. Here the CDR3 reads CASSSRGERNTIYF. CDR3 coding DNA: TGTGCCAGCAGCTCCCGGGGGGAGAGAAACACCATATATTTT. Looking up the rest from reference TRBV7-9 and TRBJ1-3 gives the full variable domain: DTGVSQNPRHKITKRGQNVTFRCDPISEHNRLYWYRQTLGQGPEFLTYFQNEAQLEKSRLLSDRFSAERPKGSFSTLEIQRTEQGDSAMYLCASSSRGERNTIYFGEGSWLTVV.

The chain has TRBV5-5 and TRBJ1-1, with D unresolved. Germline V gives CDR1 SGHKS, CDR2 YYEKEE (reference sequence). CDR3 length: 16 amino acids. Trimming pared 7 bases from V and 5 bases from J, leaving 24 bases between. In DNA, the CDR3 is TGTGCCAGCTTCCCAGACCTACAACTCAGTAGGACTGAAGCTTTCTTT. Translated, it gives CASFPDLQLSRTEAFF.

The chain couples TRBV20-1 to TRBJ2-7; D may be TRBD1 or TRBD2 (6 bases each). Trimming took 5 bases from V and 9 from J, leaving 17 bases between them. Germline CDR1 reads DFQATT; CDR2 reads SNEGSKA (reference sequence). The CDR3 is made up of 12 amino acids. The CDR3 coding sequence is TGCAGTGCTGTGCCCTTCGGGGGCGCGCAGTACTTC. Translated: CSAVPFGGAQYF.

This clonotype was counted at least ten times. This chain uses TRBV5-5 with TRBJ2-5, with 12 bases identical to TRBD2. The CDR3 has 15 amino acids. Germline loops: CDR1 SGHKS, CDR2 YYEKEE (reference sequence). V was clipped by 5 bases and J by 4 bases; unmatched bases: 6. Here the CDR3 reads CASRPGLAGTETQYF. The CDR3 DNA reads as TGTGCCAGCAGACCCGGACTAGCGGGAACAGAGACCCAGTACTTC.

The table lists this clonotype with a few counts. The CDR3 is CSARDAKQGASEKLFF. The CDR3 DNA follows: TGCAGTGCTAGAGATGCGAAACAGGGGGCGAGTGAAAAACTGTTTTTT. V usage is TRBV20-1 and J usage is TRBJ1-4; 9 positions match TRBD1. The CDR3 has 16 residues. The germline CDR1 and CDR2 sequences are DFQATT and SNEGSKA (reference sequence). Germline trimming cut 0 bases from V and 7 bases from J; bases unmatched to any gene: 9.

This clonotype was counted only a few times. V and J are TRBV29-1 and TRBJ1-2, with 9 bases identical to TRBD1. Germline V gene data show CDR1 as SQVTM and CDR2 as ANQGSEA. V was clipped by 7 bases and J by 8 bases; unmatched bases: 5. The CDR3 totals 11 residues. CDR3 sequence reads: CSATGQGGYTF. The CDR3 DNA reads as TGCAGCGCTACGGGACAGGGAGGCTACACCTTC.

The V call is TRBV4-3, the J call TRBJ2-7; a weak D match, TRBD2 (6 bases). The CDR3 is 13 amino acids. Germline V gene lookup returns CDR1 LGHNA and CDR2 YSLEER. Trimming removed 3 bases at V and 2 bases at J, with 8 bases between. In DNA form, the CDR3 reads TGCGCCAGCAGCCAGGCGGGAACCTACGAGCAGTACTTC. Translation gives CASSQAGTYEQYF.

This clonotype occurred many times. The genes are TRBV12-3 or TRBV12-4 and TRBJ1-1; D is unresolved. The CDR3 has 14 residues. V was clipped by 4 bases and J by 0 bases, with 9 bases between them. CDR3 in DNA: TGTGCCAGCAGTTCTCACATACTGAACACTGAAGCTTTCTTT. Protein sequence: CASSSHILNTEAFF.

Many counts were recorded for this clonotype. The chain recombines TRBV19 with TRBJ1-5; D gene uncertain. Trimming stripped 6 bases from V and 7 bases from J, with 16 bases between. Germline V CDR1 and CDR2: LNHDA, SQIVND (reference sequence). This CDR3 has 14 amino acids. In nucleotides, the CDR3 is TGTGCCAGTAGGACCCTTGCATTCGGGCAGCCCCAGCATTTT. It is translated as CASRTLAFGQPQHF.